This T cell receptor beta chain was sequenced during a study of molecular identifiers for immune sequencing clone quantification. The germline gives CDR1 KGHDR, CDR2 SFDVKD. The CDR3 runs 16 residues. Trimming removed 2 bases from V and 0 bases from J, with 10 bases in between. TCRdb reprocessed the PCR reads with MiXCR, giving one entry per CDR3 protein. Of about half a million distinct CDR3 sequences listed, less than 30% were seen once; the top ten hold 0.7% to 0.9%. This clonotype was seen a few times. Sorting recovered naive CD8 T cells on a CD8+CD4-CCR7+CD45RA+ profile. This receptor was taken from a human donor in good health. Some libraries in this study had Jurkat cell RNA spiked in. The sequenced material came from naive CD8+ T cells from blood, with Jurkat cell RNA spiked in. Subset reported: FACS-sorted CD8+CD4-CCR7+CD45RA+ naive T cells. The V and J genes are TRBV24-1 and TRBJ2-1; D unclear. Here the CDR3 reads CATSDSGSSSYNEQFF. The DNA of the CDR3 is TGTGCCACCAGTGATTCGGGCAGCAGCTCCTACAATGAGCAGTTCTTC.